This T cell receptor (beta chain) was captured by sequencing in a study of T cells in Graves' hyperthyroidism and ophthalmopathy. Study-wide background: Pretreatment peripheral blood was obtained at initial diagnosis. Study-wide results and limits: Blood also contained most expanded thyroid clonotypes above 0.001.

This clonotype was seen a few times. Its antigen is not identified. Template material for amplifying TCR beta CDR3 regions consisted of RNA transcripts. Using the HTBI primer set, a first-round RT-PCR was run on the TCR CDR3. TCRdb processed the multiplex PCR reads anew with MiXCR; each CDR3 protein has one entry. The sample yields around 340,000 distinct CDR3 sequences, approximately 13% seen once. After removal of 5 bases from V and 8 bases from J, the junction contained 13 bases not matched to a gene. CDR1 and CDR2 from the germline V gene are SEHNR and FQNEAQ (reference sequence). The CDR3 spans 16 residues. Stability of Graves' hyperthyroidism was defined as absent ophthalmopathy progression within 18 months. A 10 ml volume of fresh peripheral blood provided the PBMCs.

This sequence was found in a woman in her 30s with Graves' hyperthyroidism. The sequenced sample consisted of blood. The chain carries TRBV7-9 and TRBJ2-1; 9 bases agree with TRBD2. The CDR3 spells CASSTLEGGRGDEQFF. The CDR3 bases are TGTGCCAGCAGCACGCTAGAGGGCGGGAGGGGCGATGAGCAGTTCTTC.